This T cell receptor beta chain is drawn from a study of CD8+ T cells in alopecia areata. The ends lost 3 bases at V and 0 bases at J; junction bases unmatched: 8. The CDR3 totals 17 residues. Germline CDR1 is SEHNR and CDR2 is FQNEAQ (reference sequence). TCR sequencing used cDNA made by reverse transcription of extracted RNA. Assay used: immunoSEQ multiplex PCR; TCRdb lists only in-frame clones, some missing. The sample consists of about 290,000 clones, roughly 60% of them appearing once. Treatment noted: oral pan-JAK inhibitor, 5-10 mg twice daily. The input for sequencing was CD4+ T cells sorted from blood, taken at week 24, from a patient treated with tofacitinib. The V and J genes are TRBV7-9 and TRBJ2-7; the match to TRBD1 covers 10 bases. The TCR comes from a human donor with alopecia areata. The CDR3 DNA follows: TGTGCCAGCAGCTTCGCGACAGGGGGCGACGGCTCCTACGAGCAGTACTTC. Its protein product is CASSFATGGDGSYEQYF.